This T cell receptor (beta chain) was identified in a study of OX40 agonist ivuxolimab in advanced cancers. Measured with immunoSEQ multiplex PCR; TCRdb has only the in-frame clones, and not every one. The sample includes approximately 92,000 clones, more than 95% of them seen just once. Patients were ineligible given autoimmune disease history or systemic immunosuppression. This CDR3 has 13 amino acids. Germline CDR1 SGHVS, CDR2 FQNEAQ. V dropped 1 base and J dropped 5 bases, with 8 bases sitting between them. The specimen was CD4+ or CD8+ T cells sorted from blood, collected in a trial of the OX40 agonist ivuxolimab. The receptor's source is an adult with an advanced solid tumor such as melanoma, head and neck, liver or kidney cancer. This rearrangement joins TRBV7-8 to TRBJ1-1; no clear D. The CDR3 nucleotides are TGTGCCAGCAGCTTAGTAGTTGCTACTGAAGCTTTCTTT. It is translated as CASSLVVATEAFF.